This passage covers 26 T cell receptor beta chains from one sample sequenced in a study of control samples from healthy donors and cancer patients. The table came from immunoSEQ multiplex PCR; TCRdb's copy has only in-frame clones and leaves some out. The sample lists approximately 87,000 clones; roughly 86% were seen once. The sequenced material came from blood. These receptor sequences come from a woman in her forties or fifties in good health.

As DNA, the CDR3 is TGTGCCAGCAGCATAGGGGTCAACTATGGCTACACCTTC. Protein sequence: CASSIGVNYGYTF. This chain links TRBV7-2 with TRBJ1-2, with a tentative D call TRBD1 (5 bases). Trimming took off 5 bases at V and 2 bases at J, with 9 bases between the two ends. Germline V lookup: CDR1 SGHTA, CDR2 FQGNSA. The CDR3 extends over 13 amino acids.

The chain carries TRBV6-6 and TRBJ1-1, with TRBD1 identical over 8 bases. Germline values: CDR1 MNHNY, CDR2 SVGAGI (reference sequence). Losses at the gene ends were 2 bases for V and 5 bases for J; bases not matched to a gene: 4. The CDR3 is made up of 14 amino acids. The CDR3 nucleotides are TGTGCCAGCAGTTACCAGGGGGCGGGGACTGAAGCTTTCTTT. Amino acids: CASSYQGAGTEAFF.

This sequence joins TRBV2 and TRBJ2-2; D perhaps matches TRBD2 (6 bases). The length of the CDR3 is 15 residues. Germline CDR1 SNHLY, CDR2 FYNNEI. The V end lost 9 bases, the J end lost 3 bases, and 17 bases lay between the germline ends. DNA of the CDR3: TGTGCCAGTCGTTCCAGGGAGGATGACACCGGGGAGCTGTTTTTT. Its protein product is CASRSREDDTGELFF.

The V and J genes are TRBV5-6 and TRBJ2-3, with TRBD2 matching 7 bases. The germline CDR1 and CDR2 sequences are SGHDT and YYEEEE. The V segment lost 4 bases and the J segment 0 bases; nucleotides outside the gene matches: 11. The CDR3 sequence is 17 residues long. The CDR3 region is CASSTLAEPASTDTQYF. The CDR3 bases are TGTGCCAGCAGCACCCTAGCGGAGCCTGCTAGCACAGATACGCAGTATTTT. The full variable domain, with the rest looked up from reference TRBV5-6 and TRBJ2-3, is DAGVTQSPTHLIKTRGQQVTLRCSPKSGHDTVSWYQQALGQGPQFIFQYYEEEERQRGNFPDRFSGHQFPNYSSELNVNALLLGDSALYLCASSTLAEPASTDTQYFGPGTRLTVL.

This chain connects TRBV6-5 to TRBJ2-2; D remains unclear. Between the trimmed V and J ends, which lost 1 base and 4 bases, there was a span of 4 bases. In germline, CDR1 is MNHEY, CDR2 SVGAGI. This CDR3 is built from 13 residues. CDR3 bases: TGTGCCAGCAGTTACTGGAGCACCGGGGAGCTGTTTTTT. It yields the protein CASSYWSTGELFF.

V gene TRBV7-8 combines with J gene TRBJ1-1, with TRBD1 as a possible D gene (5 bases). Per germline, CDR1 SGHVS and CDR2 FQNEAQ. The CDR3 covers 16 residues. V dropped 2 bases and J dropped 1 base, with 14 bases sitting between them. The CDR3 DNA is TGTGCCAGCAGCTTAAGACAGCCTGTTCGGAACACTGAAGCTTTCTTT. Protein: CASSLRQPVRNTEAFF. Supplemented by reference TRBV7-8 and TRBJ1-1, the full variable domain reads GAGVSQSPRYKVAKRGQDVALRCDPISGHVSLFWYQQALGQGPEFLTYFQNEAQLDKSGLPSDRFFAERPEGSVSTLKIQRTQQEDSAVYLCASSLRQPVRNTEAFFGQGTRLTVV.

As DNA, the CDR3 is TGTGCCAGCAGTTCCTATAGCGAGGGAAAACTGTTTTTT. Translation: CASSSYSEGKLFF. The chain couples TRBV12-3 or TRBV12-4 to TRBJ1-4, with D unresolved. Trimming pared 4 bases from V and 10 bases from J, leaving 13 bases between. The CDR3 spans 13 residues.

V gene TRBV6-2 or TRBV6-3 combines with J gene TRBJ1-2; possibly TRBD1 for D (5 bases). Trimming removed 4 bases at V and 8 bases at J, with 14 bases between. The CDR3 runs 13 residues. Germline lookup yields CDR1 MNHEY and CDR2 SVGEGT. CDR3 protein: CASSLDRDPGYTF. The CDR3 nucleotides are TGTGCCAGCAGTTTAGACCGGGACCCGGGCTACACCTTC.

The V and J genes are TRBV25-1 and TRBJ1-6, with TRBD1 matching 7 bases. The CDR3 length is 16 residues. CDR1 is MGHDK, CDR2 SYGVNS, per germline. The J segment lost 8 bases and the V segment lost 0 bases, leaving 7 bases of the junction unmatched. The chain's CDR3 is CASSEYRGTEDSPLHF. CDR3 in DNA: TGTGCCAGCAGTGAATATAGGGGGACAGAGGATTCACCCCTCCACTTT.

The chain joins TRBV15 to TRBJ1-1, with D perhaps TRBD1 (5 bases). The CDR3 is 12 residues long. Germline CDR1 LNHNV, CDR2 YYDKDF (reference sequence). The V gene lost 8 bases and the J gene lost 7 bases, with 14 bases spanning the gap. The CDR3 reads CATAPGPREAFF. DNA for the CDR3: TGTGCCACCGCACCGGGACCCCGTGAAGCTTTCTTT.

The chain joins TRBV9 to TRBJ1-4, with no clear D. The V end lost 4 bases, the J end lost 5 bases, and 3 bases lay between the germline ends. CDR3 size: 11 residues. Germline V gives CDR1 SGDLS, CDR2 YYNGEE. CDR3 sequence: CASSSNEKLFF. CDR3 sequence (DNA): TGTGCCAGCAGCTCAAATGAAAAACTGTTTTTT.

The chain joins TRBV7-3 to TRBJ2-2; TRBD1 agrees at 9 bases. Unmatched junction bases numbered 4, after V lost 5 bases and J lost 6 bases. The CDR3 is 14 amino acids. Germline V gene data show CDR1 as SGHTA and CDR2 as FQGTGA. The CDR3 DNA reads as TGTGCCAGCAGCCGGGACAGGGATGCCGGGGAGCTGTTTTTT. Translation gives CASSRDRDAGELFF.

This chain links TRBV6-4 with TRBJ1-2; D unresolved. Germline CDR1 reads MRHNA; CDR2 reads SNTAGT. V was cut by 3 bases and J by 7 bases, with 18 bases left in between. The CDR3 is 15 residues long. The CDR3 DNA follows: TGTGCCAGCAGTGATTCCGAGGGTAGGCGCGGTGGCTACACCTTC. Its protein product is CASSDSEGRRGGYTF.

This clone was detected once. The CDR3 spells CASSIGSSGGASEQFF. The CDR3 DNA reads as TGTGCCAGTAGTATAGGCTCTAGCGGGGGGGCAAGTGAGCAGTTCTTC. The rearrangement joins TRBV19 to TRBJ2-1; 12 nucleotides align to TRBD2. The CDR3 has 16 residues. With V trimmed by 1 base and J by 9 bases, 7 bases remained unmatched. Germline-derived CDR1 and CDR2 are LNHDA and SQIVND (reference sequence).

The V and J genes are TRBV7-3 and TRBJ2-2; 11 positions agree with TRBD2. The CDR3 totals 13 residues. Germline values: CDR1 SGHTA, CDR2 FQGTGA. The trim removed 1 base at V and 15 bases at J, leaving 4 bases unmatched. The CDR3, as DNA: TGTGCCAGCAGCTTAATAGCGGGGGGGCCGGTGTTTTTT. It specifies CASSLIAGGPVFF.

This clone was seen only once. The chain carries TRBV14 and TRBJ2-2, with 8 bases matching TRBD2. With V trimmed by 3 bases and J by 5 bases, 11 bases remained unmatched. The CDR3 has 17 residues. The germline gives CDR1 SGHDN, CDR2 FVKESK. CDR3 protein: CASSHEVAGHKTGELFF. In nucleotides, the CDR3 is TGTGCCAGCAGCCACGAGGTAGCGGGGCATAAAACCGGGGAGCTGTTTTTT.

The chain combines TRBV5-1 with TRBJ1-2; 10 nucleotides line up with TRBD1. Germline CDR1 SGHRS, CDR2 YFSETQ. The ends lost 4 bases at V and 4 bases at J; junction bases unmatched: 10. This CDR3 has 16 residues. The CDR3 region is CASSDTSTGGFYGYTF. CDR3 in DNA: TGCGCCAGCAGCGATACCTCGACAGGGGGCTTCTATGGCTACACCTTC. Supplemented by reference TRBV5-1 and TRBJ1-2, the full variable domain reads KAGVTQTPRYLIKTRGQQVTLSCSPISGHRSVSWYQQTPGQGLQFLFEYFSETQRNKGNFPGRFSGRQFSNSRSEMNVSTLELGDSALYLCASSDTSTGGFYGYTFGSGTRLTVV.

This clone came up a few times. The chain carries TRBV7-3 and TRBJ2-3; 8 bases line up with TRBD2. Germline lookup yields CDR1 SGHTA and CDR2 FQGTGA. Trimming at V came to 4 bases and at J to 5 bases, leaving 8 bases not matched to a gene. The CDR3 sequence is 15 residues long. CDR3 coding DNA: TGTGCCAGCAGCTCTGGAGCGGGAGTAAAAGATACGCAGTATTTT. This gives the protein CASSSGAGVKDTQYF.

This sequence joins TRBV12-3 or TRBV12-4 and TRBJ2-5, with unresolved D. There are 11 residues in the CDR3. V shed 2 bases and J shed 3 bases, with 1 base lying between them. Here the CDR3 reads CASSLKETQYF. CDR3 in DNA: TGTGCCAGCAGTTTAAAAGAGACCCAGTACTTC.

This rearrangement joins TRBV6-2 or TRBV6-3 to TRBJ2-7; D call uncertain. Trimming took 7 bases from V and 2 from J, leaving 15 bases between them. CDR1 and CDR2 (germline): MNHEY, SVGEGT. The length of the CDR3 is 14 residues. CDR3 DNA: TGTGCCAGCACCCCATCGGGCTACGCCTACGAGCAGTACTTC. It encodes CASTPSGYAYEQYF.

The chain is built from TRBV5-1 and TRBJ2-7; possible D gene TRBD1, 5 bases. Germline V gene sequence: CDR1 SGHRS, CDR2 YFSETQ. CDR3 length equals 14 residues. The V gene lost 0 bases and the J gene lost 3 bases, with 10 bases spanning the gap. CDR3 residues: CASSLAVTGYEQYF. The CDR3 bases are TGCGCCAGCAGCTTGGCGGTCACAGGCTACGAGCAGTACTTC.

This clone was picked up one time. The chain combines TRBV3-1 (or the pseudogene TRBV3-2) with TRBJ2-2, with 11 nucleotides matching TRBD2. This CDR3 has 16 residues. In germline, CDR1 is LGHDT, CDR2 YNNKEL (reference sequence). V lost 4 bases, J lost 6 bases, and 7 bases stayed unmatched. The CDR3: CASSRSGRAFSGELFF. CDR3 bases: TGTGCCAGCAGCCGTAGCGGGAGGGCCTTTTCCGGGGAGCTGTTTTTT.

The V call is TRBV7-2, the J call TRBJ2-1; 8 bases are a match to TRBD2. The V gene's germline CDR1 is SGHTA and CDR2 FQGNSA. The CDR3 runs 15 residues. V lost 2 bases to trimming and J lost 7 bases; unmatched junction nucleotides: 7. This chain's CDR3 is CASSLQAGDVNEQFF. Written as DNA, the CDR3 is TGTGCCAGCAGCTTACAAGCGGGAGACGTTAATGAGCAGTTCTTC.

The chain is built from TRBV7-6 and TRBJ2-2; TRBD2 aligns across 8 bases. This CDR3 is built from 15 residues. V was clipped by 0 bases and J by 6 bases; unmatched bases: 3. Germline CDR1 SGHVS, CDR2 FNYEAQ. This CDR3 reads CASSLAAGDAGELFF. In nucleotides, the CDR3 is TGTGCCAGCAGCTTAGCAGCGGGAGACGCCGGGGAGCTGTTTTTT.

This clone was recorded a few times. CDR3 sequence reads: CASSLGNSPLHF. In DNA, the CDR3 is TGTGCCAGCAGCTTAGGCAATTCACCCCTCCACTTT. This chain links TRBV7-9 with TRBJ1-6; D is unclear. Germline V gene sequence: CDR1 SEHNR, CDR2 FQNEAQ (reference sequence). The CDR3 contains 12 residues. The ends were cut back, 1 base at V and 7 bases at J, with 2 bases in the middle.

Concerning this clone itself: The sample contains more than one DNA sequence encoding this CDR3. The rearrangement uses TRBV2 and TRBJ1-5; 10 bases line up with TRBD1. The V gene's germline CDR1 is SNHLY and CDR2 FYNNEI. The length of the CDR3 is 16 residues. The V and J ends lost 6 bases and 7 bases, in that order; junction bases with no gene match: 12. CDR3 in DNA: TGTGCCAGCAGCGAAACCGGGACAGGGGTGGGGCAGCCCCAGCATTTT. Protein product: CASSETGTGVGQPQHF.